This T cell receptor beta chain was documented in a study of T cell responses to AZD1222 COVID-19 vaccine. Libraries were prepared by immunoSEQ multiplex PCR; TCRdb keeps only in-frame clonotypes and omits some of them. The sample consists of some 110,000 clones, 85% to 90% of them appearing once. Broader study findings: Spike-wide coverage was observed for vaccine-associated CD4 TCRs, with dominant responses at 160-218 and 743-854.

The CDR3 has 14 amino acids. Germline trimming cut 5 bases from V and 4 bases from J; bases unmatched to any gene: 8. From germline, CDR1 is SGHAT and CDR2 FQDESV (reference sequence). Regarding this clone: Its target is unknown.

Second-dose timings of about 4 or about 12 weeks were pooled. V gene TRBV11-1 combines with J gene TRBJ2-7; 7 bases are shared with TRBD2. The sequence derives from an adult who received the AZD1222 COVID-19 vaccine. The sample in question was peripheral blood, obtained 28 days after the second AZD1222 dose. The CDR3: CASSAPGGLYEQYF. The CDR3 region has the DNA TGTGCCAGCAGCGCACCGGGAGGTCTATACGAGCAGTACTTC.